The sequence of this T cell receptor beta chain was determined in a study of blood T cell repertoires in COVID-19. Study-wide background: Both acute and convalescent COVID-19 samples were obtained from the United States, Italy and Spain. From T cells, B-cell-depleted T cells, or PBMCs came the material, which was cDNA or gDNA.

The CDR3 runs to 16 residues. J was trimmed by 2 bases and V by 1 base; bases with no gene match: 5. In germline, CDR1 is KGHSH, CDR2 LQKENI. The assay was immunoSEQ multiplex PCR, and TCRdb's table has in-frame clones only and misses some. The repertoire holds approximately 200,000 clones, with approximately 83% as singletons. The origin of this receptor is a man aged 55 to 70 with acute or convalescent COVID-19. The chain uses TRBV18 and TRBJ2-3; 8 bases are a match to TRBD2. The material sequenced was peripheral blood. The chain's CDR3 is CASSPLAGTFTDTQYF. Written as DNA, the CDR3 is TGTGCCAGCTCACCACTAGCGGGGACTTTCACAGATACGCAGTATTTT.